This TCR beta chain was captured by sequencing in a study of blood T cells in healthy people across ages. Using a J-beta primer mix together with a sample-barcoded 5' primer, a second PCR was run for roughly 6 to 12 cycles. TCRdb ran MiXCR on the 5' RACE reads and lists one entry per CDR3 protein. The table lists 380,000 or so distinct CDR3 sequences, roughly half of them singletons. Each sample gave at least 6.5 million isolated PBMCs. The sequenced sample was blood. The receptor comes from a man between 60 and 75 years old in good health.

The CDR3 reads CAISESQGSYEQYF. As DNA, the CDR3 is TGTGCCATCAGTGAGTCGCAGGGAAGCTACGAGCAGTACTTC. The rearrangement links TRBV10-3 to TRBJ2-7; perhaps TRBD1 as D (5 bases). With 0 bases removed from V and 3 bases from J, the gap between germline ends came to 9 bases. This CDR3 has 14 residues. Germline CDR1 and CDR2: ENHRY and SYGVKD.